This T cell receptor beta chain was sequenced in a study of T cell responses to AZD1222 COVID-19 vaccine. Using immunoSEQ multiplex PCR, the repertoire was profiled, and TCRdb retains in-frame clones only, with some absent. The table includes approximately 50,000 clones, approximately 80% detected once. Germline V gene sequence: CDR1 SGHDT, CDR2 YYEEEE. The V and J ends lost 3 bases and 8 bases respectively, with 14 bases between them. The CDR3 covers 14 residues. V usage is TRBV5-6 and J usage is TRBJ1-4; D remains ambiguous. This clonotype originated in an adult who received the AZD1222 COVID-19 vaccine. The specimen was peripheral blood, collected 28 days after the second AZD1222 dose. The CDR3 region is CASSSTHIGEKLFF. The CDR3 DNA sequence: TGTGCCAGCAGCTCGACACACATTGGGGAAAAACTGTTTTTT.